This record concerns one T cell receptor (beta chain) sequence. In the original workflow: Quantification of nucleated cells was approximated via reference gene primer amplification. Generated by immunoSEQ multiplex PCR, the TCRdb table keeps only in-frame clones and is missing some. The V and J calls and clone size are taken from that table; D and trimming were inferred from the DNA. Of fewer than 350,000 clones detected, around 88% appear once; the ten largest clones hold roughly 1.7%. Enrolled during active infection, Seattle patients were then followed longitudinally. Trimming pared 5 bases from V and 7 bases from J, leaving 11 bases between. CDR3 length equals 13 residues. Germline assignment: CDR1 SGHVS and CDR2 FQNEAQ. These data belong to a study of blood T cell repertoires in COVID-19. Looking at the study overall: T cells, B-cell-depleted T cells, or PBMCs provided the cDNA or gDNA that served as material.

This clonotype originated in a woman in her thirties with COVID-19, enrolled during active disease. The sequencing sample was made of peripheral blood. The chain uses TRBV7-8 and TRBJ1-4; TRBD1 might be the D (5 bases). CDR3 sequence: CASSTDRGEKLFF. In DNA form, the CDR3 reads TGTGCCAGCAGCACAGATAGGGGTGAAAAACTGTTTTTT.